This T cell receptor (beta chain) was found in a study of blood T cell repertoires in COVID-19. Trimming stripped 4 bases from V and 0 bases from J, with 9 bases between. The CDR3 has 14 amino acids. The germline V gene has CDR1 SNHLY and CDR2 FYNNEI. Authors' analysis steps: For nucleated cells, counts were estimated from reference gene primer amplification. Sequencing used immunoSEQ multiplex PCR; TCRdb keeps in-frame clones, though not all of them. V and J calls and clone size are given by that table; D and trimming were obtained from the DNA. The sample contains some 200,000 clones, 75% to 85% of which appear only once.

The sequenced material came from peripheral blood. The sequence came from a woman aged 40 to 49 who had recovered from COVID-19. The chain combines TRBV2 with TRBJ1-2; D remains ambiguous. The CDR3 nucleotides are TGTGCCAGCAGTGTCGACACAGCTAACTATGGCTACACCTTC. It specifies CASSVDTANYGYTF.